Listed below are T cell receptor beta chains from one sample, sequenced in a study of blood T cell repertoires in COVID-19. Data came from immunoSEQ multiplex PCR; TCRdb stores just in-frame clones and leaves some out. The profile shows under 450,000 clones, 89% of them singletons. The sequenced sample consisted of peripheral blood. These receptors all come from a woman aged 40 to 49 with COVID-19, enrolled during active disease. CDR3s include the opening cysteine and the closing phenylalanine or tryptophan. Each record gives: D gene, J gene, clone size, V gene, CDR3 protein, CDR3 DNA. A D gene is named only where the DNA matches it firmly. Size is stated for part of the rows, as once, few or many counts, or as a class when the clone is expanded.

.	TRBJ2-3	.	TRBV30	CAWLPTSTTQYF	TGTGCCTGGTTACCTACTAGTACTACGCAGTATTTT
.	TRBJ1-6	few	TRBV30	CAWSVGAFQNSPLHF	TGTGCCTGGAGTGTAGGGGCTTTCCAAAATTCACCCCTCCACTTT
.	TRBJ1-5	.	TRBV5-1	CASSLDGGNNQPQHF	TGCGCCAGCAGCTTGGATGGGGGGAACAATCAGCCCCAGCATTTT
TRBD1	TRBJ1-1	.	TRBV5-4	CASSSRQGAEAFF	TGTGCCAGCAGTTCCAGACAGGGGGCTGAAGCTTTCTTT
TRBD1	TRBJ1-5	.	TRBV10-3	CAISGQGAGSNQPQHF	TGTGCCATTAGTGGACAGGGGGCTGGTAGCAATCAGCCCCAGCATTTT
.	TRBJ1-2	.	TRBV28	CASSLPEAGHNYGYTF	TGTGCCAGCAGTTTACCGGAAGCAGGGCATAACTATGGCTACACCTTC
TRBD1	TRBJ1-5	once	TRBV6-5	CASRAGGNNQPQHF	TGTGCCAGCAGGGCAGGGGGGAACAATCAGCCCCAGCATTTT
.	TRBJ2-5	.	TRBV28	CASSTGWRETQYF	TGTGCCAGCAGTACAGGGTGGCGAGAGACCCAGTACTTC
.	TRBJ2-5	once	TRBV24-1	CATSEPRGGLYQETQYF	TGTGCCACCAGTGAACCCCGAGGAGGTCTCTACCAAGAGACCCAGTACTTC
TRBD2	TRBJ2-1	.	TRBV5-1	CASSRPTSGGPDEQFF	TGCGCCAGCAGCAGACCGACTAGCGGGGGGCCCGATGAGCAGTTCTTC
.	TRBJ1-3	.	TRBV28	CASSLLVGVSGNTIYF	TGTGCCAGCAGTTTGTTGGTAGGAGTCTCTGGAAACACCATATATTTT
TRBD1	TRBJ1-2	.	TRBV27	CASSLDRVYGYTF	TGTGCCAGCAGTTTAGACAGGGTCTATGGCTACACCTTC
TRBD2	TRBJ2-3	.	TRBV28	CASSLPLAASTDTQYF	TGTGCCAGCAGTTTGCCCCTAGCGGCTAGCACAGATACGCAGTATTTT
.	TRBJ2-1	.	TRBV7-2	CASSPTGVNEQFF	TGTGCCAGCAGCCCCACGGGGGTCAATGAGCAGTTCTTC
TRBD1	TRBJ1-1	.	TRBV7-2	CASSLVGVETGGFAEAFF	TGTGCCAGCAGCTTAGTTGGGGTAGAGACAGGGGGTTTCGCTGAAGCTTTCTTT
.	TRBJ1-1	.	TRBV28	CASSLNKGRSTEAFF	TGTGCCAGCAGTTTAAACAAGGGGAGGAGCACTGAAGCTTTCTTT
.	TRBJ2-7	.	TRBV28	CASSPDTSYEQYF	TGTGCCAGCAGTCCGGACACGTCCTACGAGCAGTACTTC
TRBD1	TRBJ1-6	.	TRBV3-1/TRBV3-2	CASSSRQGNSPLHF	TGTGCCAGCAGCTCCCGACAGGGGAATTCACCCCTCCACTTT
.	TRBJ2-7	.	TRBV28	CASKPGTLQSYEQYF	TGTGCCAGCAAACCCGGGACTCTGCAATCCTACGAGCAGTACTTC
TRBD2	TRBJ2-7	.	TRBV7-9	CASSLVAGGFDEQYF	TGTGCCAGCAGCTTAGTGGCGGGAGGATTCGACGAGCAGTACTTC
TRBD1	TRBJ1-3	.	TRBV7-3	CASSLTGGPENTIYF	TGTGCCAGCAGCTTAACAGGGGGCCCGGAAAACACCATATATTTT
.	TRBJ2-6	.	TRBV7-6	CASSLGSVSGANVLTF	TGTGCCAGCAGCTTAGGGTCAGTCTCTGGGGCCAACGTCCTGACTTTC
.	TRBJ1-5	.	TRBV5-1	CAVRRGQPQHF	TGCGCCGTCCGGAGGGGTCAGCCCCAGCATTTT
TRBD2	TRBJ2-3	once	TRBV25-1	CASWTSGDTQYF	TGTGCCAGTTGGACTAGCGGTGATACGCAGTATTTT
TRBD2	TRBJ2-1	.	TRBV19	CASSPGLADNEQFF	TGTGCCAGTTCCCCGGGACTAGCGGACAATGAGCAGTTCTTC
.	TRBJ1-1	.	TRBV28	CASTEQGYSTEAFF	TGTGCCAGCACCGAACAGGGTTACAGCACTGAAGCTTTCTTT
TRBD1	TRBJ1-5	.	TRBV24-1	CATSNTGGNQPQHF	TGTGCCACCAGTAATACAGGGGGCAATCAGCCCCAGCATTTT
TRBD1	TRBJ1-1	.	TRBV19	CASIPGGRAEAFF	TGTGCCAGTATTCCAGGGGGCAGGGCTGAAGCTTTCTTT
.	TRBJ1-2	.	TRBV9	CASSVDGGQNYGYTF	TGTGCCAGCAGCGTAGACGGGGGGCAGAACTATGGCTACACCTTC
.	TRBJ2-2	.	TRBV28	CASSLSPGAGELFF	TGTGCCAGCAGTTTATCCCCGGGTGCCGGGGAGCTGTTTTTT
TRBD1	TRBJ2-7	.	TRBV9	CASSFRTGNEQYF	TGTGCCAGCAGCTTTAGGACAGGAAACGAGCAGTACTTC
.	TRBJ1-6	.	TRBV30	CAWSPQGAGSPLHF	TGTGCCTGGAGCCCCCAGGGCGCCGGATCACCCCTCCACTTT
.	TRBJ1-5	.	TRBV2	CASSEEGLGQPQHF	TGTGCCAGCAGTGAGGAGGGTTTAGGTCAGCCCCAGCATTTT
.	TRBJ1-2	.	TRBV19	CASSMGGDYGYTF	TGTGCCAGTAGTATGGGGGGGGACTATGGCTACACCTTC
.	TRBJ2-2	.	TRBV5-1	CASSPTGNTGELFF	TGCGCCAGCAGCCCCACAGGGAACACCGGGGAGCTGTTTTTT
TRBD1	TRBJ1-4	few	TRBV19	CASSRDRENNEKLFF	TGTGCCAGTAGCCGGGACAGGGAAAATAATGAAAAACTGTTTTTT
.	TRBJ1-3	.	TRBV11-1	CASSLSGAGNTIYF	TGTGCCAGCAGCTTATCAGGGGCTGGAAACACCATATATTTT
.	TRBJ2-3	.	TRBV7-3	CASSLGHIGDTQYF	TGTGCCAGCAGCTTAGGGCACATTGGGGATACGCAGTATTTT
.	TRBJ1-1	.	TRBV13	CASSRPTGIGTEAFF	TGTGCCAGCAGCCGCCCCACAGGGATCGGAACTGAAGCTTTCTTT
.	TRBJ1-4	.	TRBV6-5	CASSYGQGGEKLFF	TGTGCCAGCAGTTACGGCCAGGGAGGCGAAAAACTGTTTTTT
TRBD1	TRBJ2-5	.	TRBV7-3	CASSPQGTGGETQYF	TGTGCCAGCAGTCCACAGGGGACAGGGGGAGAGACCCAGTACTTC
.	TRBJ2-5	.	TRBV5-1	CASSPGVAETQYF	TGCGCCAGCAGCCCGGGGGTCGCGGAGACCCAGTACTTC